The entry that follows covers one TCR beta chain sequence. Its specificity is unknown. Noted time point: week 47, end of study. With topical imiquimod, each dose of the vaccine consisted of 300 ug of mutant IDH1 20-mer peptide. Trimming left V 1 base short and J 2 bases short, with 9 bases between. Per the germline V gene, CDR1 is SGHDN and CDR2 is FVKESK. The CDR3 sequence is 14 residues long. The method was immunoSEQ multiplex PCR; TCRdb's version includes in-frame clones alone and lacks a portion of them. The profile covers under 45,000 clones, with approximately 80% appearing a single time and over 15% taken by the ten largest. This sample stems from a study of a mutant IDH1 vaccine in newly diagnosed glioma. On the study more broadly: Held at week 35, visit V12 was the safety follow-up, and visit V13 followed at week 47.

Findings and caveats of the study: Patients showed vaccine-induced immune responses at a rate of more than 80%.

Material: PBMCs, obtained from a glioma patient whose treatment included an IDH1 peptide vaccine. V usage is TRBV14 and J usage is TRBJ2-7; unclear D gene. The origin of this receptor is a man aged 18 to 35 with glioma. Some clones in this sample may be carry-over from other donors' samples. CDR3 region: CASSQVPTTYEQYF. In DNA, the CDR3 is TGTGCCAGCAGCCAAGTCCCCACTACCTACGAGCAGTACTTC.